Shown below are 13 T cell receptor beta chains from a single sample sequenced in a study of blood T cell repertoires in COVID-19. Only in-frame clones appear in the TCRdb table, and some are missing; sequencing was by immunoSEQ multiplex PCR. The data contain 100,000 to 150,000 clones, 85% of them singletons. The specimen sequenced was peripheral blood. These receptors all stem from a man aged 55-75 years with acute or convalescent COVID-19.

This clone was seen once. CDR3 nucleotide sequence: TGTGCCAGCTCCGCGGGACGGAACACTGAAGCTTTCTTT. It codes for CASSAGRNTEAFF. The chain has TRBV18 and TRBJ1-1, with TRBD1 as a possible D gene (5 bases). V dropped 6 bases and J dropped 1 base, with 9 bases sitting between them. Germline V gene data show CDR1 as KGHSH and CDR2 as LQKENI. This CDR3 has 13 amino acids. Complete variable domain (other parts from reference TRBV18 and TRBJ1-1): NAGVMQNPRHLVRRRGQEARLRCSPMKGHSHVYWYRQLPEEGLKFMVYLQKENIIDESGMPKERFSAEFPKEGPSILRIQQVVRGDSAAYFCASSAGRNTEAFFGQGTRLTVV.

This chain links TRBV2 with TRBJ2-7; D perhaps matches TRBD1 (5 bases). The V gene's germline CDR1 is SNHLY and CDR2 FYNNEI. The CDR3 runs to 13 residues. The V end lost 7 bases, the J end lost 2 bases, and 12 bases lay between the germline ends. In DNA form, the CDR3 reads TGTGCCAGCAAGACAGACGGACCCTACGAGCAGTACTTC. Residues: CASKTDGPYEQYF.

This chain's CDR3 is CASQGAGGIYGYTF. CDR3 bases: TGTGCCAGTCAAGGCGCCGGCGGGATCTATGGCTACACCTTC. The chain has TRBV19 and TRBJ1-2, with D hard to call. Trimming took 8 bases from V and 4 from J, leaving 17 bases between them. CDR3 length equals 14 residues. CDR1 and CDR2 from the germline V gene are LNHDA and SQIVND (reference sequence).

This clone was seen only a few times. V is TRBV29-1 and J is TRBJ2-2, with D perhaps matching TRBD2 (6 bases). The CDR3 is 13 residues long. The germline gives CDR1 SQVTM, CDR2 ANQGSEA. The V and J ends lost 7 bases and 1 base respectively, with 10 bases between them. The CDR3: CSAEGLNTGELFF. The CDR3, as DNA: TGCAGCGCGGAGGGACTGAACACCGGGGAGCTGTTTTTT.

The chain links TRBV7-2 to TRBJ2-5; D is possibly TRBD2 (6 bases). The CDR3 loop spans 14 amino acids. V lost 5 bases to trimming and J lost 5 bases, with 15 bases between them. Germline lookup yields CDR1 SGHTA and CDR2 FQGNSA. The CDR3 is CASSPGPGVETQYF. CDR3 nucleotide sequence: TGTGCCAGCAGCCCCGGGCCGGGGGTGGAGACCCAGTACTTC.

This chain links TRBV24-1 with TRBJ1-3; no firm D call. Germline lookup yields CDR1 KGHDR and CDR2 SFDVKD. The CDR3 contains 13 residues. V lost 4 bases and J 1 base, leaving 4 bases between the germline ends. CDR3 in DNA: TGTGCCACCAGTGACGGGTCTGGAAACACCATATATTTT. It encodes CATSDGSGNTIYF.

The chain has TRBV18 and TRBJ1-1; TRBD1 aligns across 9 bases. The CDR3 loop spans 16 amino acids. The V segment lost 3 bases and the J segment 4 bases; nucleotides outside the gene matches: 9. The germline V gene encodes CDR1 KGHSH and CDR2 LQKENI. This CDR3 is CASSPGTGRDGTEAFF. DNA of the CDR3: TGTGCCAGCTCACCTGGGACAGGGAGAGACGGCACTGAAGCTTTCTTT. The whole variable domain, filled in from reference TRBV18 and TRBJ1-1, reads NAGVMQNPRHLVRRRGQEARLRCSPMKGHSHVYWYRQLPEEGLKFMVYLQKENIIDESGMPKERFSAEFPKEGPSILRIQQVVRGDSAAYFCASSPGTGRDGTEAFFGQGTRLTVV.

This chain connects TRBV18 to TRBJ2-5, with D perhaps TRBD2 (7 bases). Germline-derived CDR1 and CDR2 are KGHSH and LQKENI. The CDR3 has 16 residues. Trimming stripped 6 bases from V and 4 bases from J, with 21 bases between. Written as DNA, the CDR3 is TGTGCCAGCTCCCGCCAGGGGCTAGCGGCTACAGAGACCCAGTACTTC. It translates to CASSRQGLAATETQYF.

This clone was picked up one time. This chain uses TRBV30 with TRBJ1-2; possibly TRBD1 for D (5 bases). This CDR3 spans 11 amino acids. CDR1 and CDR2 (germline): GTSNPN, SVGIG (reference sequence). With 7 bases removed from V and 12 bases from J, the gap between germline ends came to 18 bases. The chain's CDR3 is CASRGGFHDTF. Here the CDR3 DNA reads TGTGCCTCAAGGGGAGGCTTCCATGACACCTTC.

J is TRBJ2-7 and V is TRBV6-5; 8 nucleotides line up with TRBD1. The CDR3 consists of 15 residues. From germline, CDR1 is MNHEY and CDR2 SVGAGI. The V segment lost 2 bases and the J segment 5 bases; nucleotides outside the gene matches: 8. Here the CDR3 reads CASSYTGQGAHEQYF. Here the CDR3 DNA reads TGTGCCAGCAGTTACACAGGGCAGGGGGCCCACGAGCAGTACTTC.

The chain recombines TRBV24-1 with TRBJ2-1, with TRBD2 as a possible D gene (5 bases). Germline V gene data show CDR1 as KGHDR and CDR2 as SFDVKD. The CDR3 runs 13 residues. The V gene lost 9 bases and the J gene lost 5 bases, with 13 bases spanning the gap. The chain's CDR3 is CATSIRADNEQFF. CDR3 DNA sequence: TGTGCCACCTCCATTAGAGCGGACAATGAGCAGTTCTTC.

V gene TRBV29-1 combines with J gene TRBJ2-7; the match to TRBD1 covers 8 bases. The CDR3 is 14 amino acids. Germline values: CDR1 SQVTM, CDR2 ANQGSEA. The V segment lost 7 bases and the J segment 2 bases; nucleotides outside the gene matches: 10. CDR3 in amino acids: CSALRGQVTYEQYF. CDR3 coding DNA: TGCAGCGCCCTCCGGGGACAGGTTACCTACGAGCAGTACTTC.

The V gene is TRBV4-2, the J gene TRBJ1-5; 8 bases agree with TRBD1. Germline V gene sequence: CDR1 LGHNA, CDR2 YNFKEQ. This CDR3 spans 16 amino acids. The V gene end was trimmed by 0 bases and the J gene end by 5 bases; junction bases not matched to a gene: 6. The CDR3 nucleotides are TGTGCCAGCAGCCAAGATATAGGACAGGGCCATCAGCCCCAGCATTTT. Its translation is CASSQDIGQGHQPQHF.